The 2 T cell receptor beta chains presented below share a single source sample, sequenced in a study of regulatory T cells in long-lasting Graves disease. Stated time point: persistent/refractory GD, antithyroid drugs over 5 years with positive TRAb. With RNA extracted from PBMCs as input, the TCR library was made. According to the study, TCR beta libraries were built with iRepertoire HTBI primers and CDR3-region Arm-PCR. Using its own MiXCR run on the multiplex PCR reads, TCRdb lists one record per CDR3 protein. Among roughly 500,000 distinct CDR3 sequences, more than 20% were seen once, and the ten largest hold under 9%. The material sequenced was peripheral blood mononuclear cells (PBMCs), taken when the disease was refractory, from a patient treated with antithyroid drugs. These receptors were obtained from a female donor with Graves disease.

This clonotype occurred many times. V and J are TRBV28 and TRBJ2-7, with no clear D. The ends were cut back, 6 bases at V and 4 bases at J, with 7 bases in the middle. Germline values: CDR1 MDHEN, CDR2 SYDVKM. This CDR3 comprises 11 residues. The CDR3 loop reads CASRDNYEQYF. Written as DNA, the CDR3 is TGTGCCAGCAGGGATAATTACGAGCAGTACTTC.

This rearrangement joins TRBV20-1 to TRBJ2-5; no clear D. Germline loops: CDR1 DFQATT, CDR2 SNEGSKA (reference sequence). The CDR3 loop spans 11 amino acids. Trimming took 0 bases from V and 11 from J, leaving 10 bases between them. Here the CDR3 reads CSARDAPKQYF. The CDR3 region has the DNA TGCAGTGCTAGAGATGCGCCCAAACAGTACTTC.